This TCR beta chain was found in a study of blood T cell repertoires in COVID-19. The wider study: Collection of acute and convalescent COVID-19 samples took place in the United States, Italy and Spain. T cells, B-cell-depleted T cells, or PBMCs supplied cDNA or gDNA.

The CDR3 has 15 residues. Per the germline V gene, CDR1 is SGHVS and CDR2 is FNYEAQ. Trimming removed 5 bases from V and 2 bases from J; junction bases left unmatched: 9. In the original analysis: Reference gene primer amplification gave nucleated cell count estimates. Assay: immunoSEQ multiplex PCR; the TCRdb copy retains only in-frame clones and omits some. That table is the source of V, J and clone size, and D and trimming were worked out from the DNA. This table has 95,000 to 150,000 clones, approximately 83% appearing once. In its sample, this clone was seen once. The source is a woman in her seventies with acute or convalescent COVID-19. Specimen: peripheral blood. V and J are TRBV7-6 and TRBJ2-7; 7 nucleotides match TRBD1. This CDR3 reads CASSLSPGQPYEQYF. The CDR3 DNA follows: TGTGCCAGCAGCCTATCCCCGGGACAGCCCTACGAGCAGTACTTC.